Following are 8 T cell receptor beta chains from one sample sequenced in a study of blood T cell repertoires in COVID-19. Produced via immunoSEQ multiplex PCR; TCRdb's table is partial and in-frame only. The sample includes fewer than 70,000 clones, 88% seen only once; the top ten take about 3.9%. Material for sequencing was peripheral blood. These TCRs come from a human donor in a cohort sampled during active COVID-19.

The chain has TRBV6-5 and TRBJ1-1; D is perhaps TRBD1 (5 bases). This CDR3 has 16 amino acids. CDR1 MNHEY and CDR2 SVGAGI come from the germline V gene. The V gene lost 2 bases and the J gene lost 4 bases, with 17 bases spanning the gap. CDR3 in DNA: TGTGCCAGCAGTTACCGGGGGAGAGGGGTAGGCACTGAAGCTTTCTTT. It encodes CASSYRGRGVGTEAFF.

The chain joins TRBV2 to TRBJ2-7; TRBD1 matches at 7 bases. The germline V gene has CDR1 SNHLY and CDR2 FYNNEI. The length of the CDR3 is 12 residues. V shed 9 bases, J shed 0 bases, and the junction held 2 bases outside the gene matches. The CDR3 DNA reads as TGTGCCAGAGGGGGCAGCTCCTACGAGCAGTACTTC. Translating gives CARGGSSYEQYF.

The chain links TRBV30 to TRBJ1-2; 7 positions agree with TRBD1. This CDR3 spans 17 amino acids. V shed 2 bases and J 3 bases; nucleotides not matched to a gene: 15. Germline values: CDR1 GTSNPN, CDR2 SVGIG (reference sequence). The CDR3 loop reads CAWSLNRRQGSYYGYTF. Written as DNA, the CDR3 is TGTGCCTGGAGTCTAAACCGCAGACAGGGAAGTTACTATGGCTACACCTTC.

V and J are TRBV10-3 and TRBJ2-5, with D perhaps TRBD2 (5 bases). V was trimmed by 4 bases and J by 1 base, leaving 10 bases between them. The germline V gene encodes CDR1 ENHRY and CDR2 SYGVKD. The CDR3 is 14 amino acids. Written as DNA, the CDR3 is TGTGCCATCAGTGGAGGGCCGACCCAAGAGACCCAGTACTTC. This translates into CAISGGPTQETQYF.

The V gene is TRBV28, the J gene TRBJ1-2, with D possibly matching TRBD1 (5 bases). The CDR3 totals 13 residues. Trimming stripped 7 bases from V and 4 bases from J, with 13 bases between. Per the germline V gene, CDR1 is MDHEN and CDR2 is SYDVKM. The CDR3 loop is CASTVGGSYGYTF. The CDR3 DNA reads TGTGCCAGCACAGTCGGGGGGTCCTATGGCTACACCTTC.

The chain uses TRBV5-5 and TRBJ2-1; a possible D gene is TRBD2 (5 bases). The V end lost 5 bases, the J end lost 0 bases, and 15 bases lay between the germline ends. The V gene's germline CDR1 is SGHKS and CDR2 YYEKEE (reference sequence). This CDR3 has 16 residues. The DNA of the CDR3 is TGTGCCAGCAGTCTCTCAACGGGGAACTCCTACAATGAGCAGTTCTTC. Its translation is CASSLSTGNSYNEQFF. The variable domain in full, with the rest retrieved from reference TRBV5-5 and TRBJ2-1, is DAGVTQSPTHLIKTRGQQVTLRCSPISGHKSVSWYQQVLGQGPQFIFQYYEKEERGRGNFPDRFSARQFPNYSSELNVNALLLGDSALYLCASSLSTGNSYNEQFFGPGTRLTVL.

CDR3 DNA: TGTGCCACCAGCACCCGGACAGGCTCCGAGCAGTACTTC. It codes for CATSTRTGSEQYF. V and J are TRBV15 and TRBJ2-7; TRBD1 matches at 7 bases. The CDR3 runs to 13 residues. In germline, CDR1 is LNHNV, CDR2 YYDKDF (reference sequence). The V gene end was trimmed by 4 bases and the J gene end by 6 bases; junction bases not matched to a gene: 6.

The genes are TRBV11-1 and TRBJ2-7, with TRBD1 matching over 8 bases. The CDR3 loop spans 15 amino acids. The V segment lost 8 bases and the J segment 3 bases; nucleotides outside the gene matches: 12. In germline, CDR1 is SGHAT, CDR2 FQDESV (reference sequence). The CDR3 DNA reads as TGTGCCAGCTCCTCCATAAGACAGGGGAGCTACGAGCAGTACTTC. Translation gives CASSSIRQGSYEQYF.